This T cell receptor beta chain originates from a study of blood T cells in healthy people across ages. CDR1 and CDR2 (germline): MDHEN, SYDVKM. With V trimmed by 2 bases and J by 0 bases, 14 bases remained unmatched. CDR3 length: 19 amino acids. It was with a sample-barcoded 5' primer and a J-beta primer mix that a second PCR of about 6 to 12 cycles was run. Tags on each cDNA molecule came from a template-switch adaptor with 12 random nucleotides. TCRdb reanalysed the 5' RACE reads using MiXCR and keeps one entry per CDR3 protein. The sample gives approximately 490,000 distinct CDR3 sequences, around 24% of which show up once; around 10% is in the top ten. These data were likewise used in another study, on T cells of mothers and their children.

This TCR came from a boy between 10 and 17 years old in good health. V usage is TRBV28 and J usage is TRBJ2-7; 9 bases fit TRBD1. Sample: blood. The CDR3 coding sequence is TGTGCCAGCAGTTTAATAGGCGACAGGGGGAAGTACAGCTCCTACGAGCAGTACTTC. This sequence encodes CASSLIGDRGKYSSYEQYF.